This T cell receptor (beta chain) was obtained from a study of blood T cell repertoires in COVID-19. Profiled with immunoSEQ multiplex PCR; TCRdb holds only in-frame clones, not every one. The table shows around 300,000 clones, with roughly 86% occurring only once. This study enrolled people aged about 18 to 100 from about two dozen US geographic areas. In assigning cohorts, the study relied on participant-reported clinical history. The CDR3 runs to 14 residues. Trimming took off 3 bases at V and 6 bases at J, with 15 bases between the two ends. Germline values: CDR1 SGDLS, CDR2 YYNGEE. The chain uses TRBV9 and TRBJ1-2; tentatively, D is TRBD1 (5 bases). The sequenced material came from PBMCs or T cells enriched from blood (not recorded which). The receptor was isolated from a woman in her twenties or thirties who had recovered from COVID-19. The DNA for the CDR3 is TGTGCCAGCAGCGAGTTTCCAGGACACCATGGCTACACCTTC. This encodes CASSEFPGHHGYTF.